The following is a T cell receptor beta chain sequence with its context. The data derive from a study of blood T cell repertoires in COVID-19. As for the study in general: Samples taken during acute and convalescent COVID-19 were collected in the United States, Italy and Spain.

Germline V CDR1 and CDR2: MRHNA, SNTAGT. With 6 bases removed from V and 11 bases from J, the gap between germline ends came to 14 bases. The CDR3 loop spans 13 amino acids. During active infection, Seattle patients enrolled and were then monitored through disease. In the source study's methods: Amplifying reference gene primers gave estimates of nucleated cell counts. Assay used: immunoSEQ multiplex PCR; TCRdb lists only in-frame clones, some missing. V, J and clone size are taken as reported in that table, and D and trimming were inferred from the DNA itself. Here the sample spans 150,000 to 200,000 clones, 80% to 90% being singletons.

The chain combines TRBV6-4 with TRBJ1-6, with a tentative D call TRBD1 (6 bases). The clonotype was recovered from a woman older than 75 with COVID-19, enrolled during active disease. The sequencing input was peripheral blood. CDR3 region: CASRAGETAPLHF. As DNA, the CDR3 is TGTGCCAGCAGGGCAGGGGAGACGGCACCCCTCCACTTT.